These 9 T cell receptor beta chains were all obtained from the same sample, sequenced in a study of CD8 T cells in Susac syndrome. Random hexamers were used to reverse transcribe roughly 0.5 to 1 ug of RNA. TCRdb independently ran MiXCR on the immunoSEQ multiplex PCR reads; one entry per CDR3 protein. The sample lists about 210,000 distinct CDR3 sequences; about 95% were seen once. Material for sequencing was CD4+ T cells from PBMCs. The receptors were gathered from a human donor with Susac syndrome.

The rearrangement links TRBV6-6 to TRBJ1-2, with unresolved D. The CDR3 is made up of 14 amino acids. The germline gives CDR1 MNHNY, CDR2 SVGAGI (reference sequence). Trimming removed 7 bases at V and 1 base at J, with 13 bases between. The CDR3 DNA reads as TGTGCCAGCACCAACGCCCCTCATAACTATGGCTACACCTTC. Protein sequence: CASTNAPHNYGYTF.

The rearrangement links TRBV6-5 to TRBJ1-4; D unresolved. CDR3 length equals 13 residues. Trimming removed 6 bases at V and 8 bases at J, with 13 bases between. Per the germline V gene, CDR1 is MNHEY and CDR2 is SVGAGI. CDR3 coding DNA: TGTGCCAGCAGCCGCCGACGGGAGGAAAAACTGTTTTTT. Protein sequence: CASSRRREEKLFF.

The rearrangement links TRBV29-1 to TRBJ1-3; D remains unclear. The CDR3 contains 13 residues. V gave up 0 bases and J gave up 4 bases, with 7 bases separating them. CDR1 is SQVTM and CDR2 is ANQGSEA in the germline V gene. CDR3 sequence reads: CSVEEAAGNTIYF. Here the CDR3 DNA reads TGCAGCGTTGAAGAGGCAGCCGGAAACACCATATATTTT.

The chain links TRBV6-6 to TRBJ2-5; D ambiguous. Per the germline V gene, CDR1 is MNHNY and CDR2 is SVGAGI (reference sequence). The CDR3 extends over 13 amino acids. V gave up 1 base and J gave up 5 bases, with 8 bases separating them. The CDR3, as DNA: TGTGCCAGCAGTTACTTCTTGGGGGAGACCCAGTACTTC. The encoded protein is CASSYFLGETQYF.

This chain connects TRBV30 to TRBJ2-5; D might be TRBD2 (7 bases). V was clipped by 0 bases and J by 2 bases, with 10 bases between them. The CDR3 runs to 14 residues. CDR1 and CDR2 from the germline V gene are GTSNPN and SVGIG (reference sequence). DNA for the CDR3: TGTGCCTGGAGTGTAGGGGGGGCTCAAGAGACCCAGTACTTC. Its translation is CAWSVGGAQETQYF.

This clonotype appeared a single time. V and J are TRBV6-5 and TRBJ1-2; 7 bases align to TRBD1. Trimming took 4 bases from V and 2 from J; bases not matched to a gene: 4. The CDR3 runs 14 residues. Germline-derived CDR1 and CDR2 are MNHEY and SVGAGI. CDR3 in amino acids: CASSSVGQNYGYTF. Here the CDR3 DNA reads TGTGCCAGCAGTTCGGTGGGACAGAACTATGGCTACACCTTC.

CDR3 residues: CSVTGRRSGELFF. For the CDR3, the DNA is TGCAGCGTTACCGGTCGGCGGTCCGGGGAGCTGTTTTTT. The rearrangement links TRBV29-1 to TRBJ2-2; unclear D gene. The germline gives CDR1 SQVTM, CDR2 ANQGSEA. This CDR3 has 13 residues. V was shortened by 5 bases and J by 6 bases, with 13 bases between the two germline ends.

The chain joins TRBV19 to TRBJ1-2, with D uncertain. V gave up 4 bases and J gave up 4 bases, with 16 bases separating them. CDR1 is LNHDA, CDR2 SQIVND, per germline (reference sequence). This CDR3 comprises 15 residues. This chain's CDR3 is CASSTRGPRAYGYTF. The CDR3 region has the DNA TGTGCCAGTAGTACCCGAGGGCCAAGGGCCTATGGCTACACCTTC.

In DNA, the CDR3 is TGTGCCAGCAGCCAAGACCTGGGACCAAGCTCTGGAAACACCATATATTTT. Its protein is CASSQDLGPSSGNTIYF. The chain carries TRBV3-1 and TRBJ1-3, with D perhaps TRBD1 (5 bases). V dropped 0 bases and J dropped 0 bases, with 12 bases sitting between them. CDR1 is LGHDT and CDR2 is YNNKEL in the germline V gene (reference sequence). This CDR3 region has 17 residues.